Sequencing of this T cell receptor (beta chain) was carried out in a study of shared clonotypes between healthy human individuals. This clone was seen just once. The antigen is not known. Germline CDR1 and CDR2: SGDLS and YYNGEE. The germline V and J ends were trimmed by 4 bases and 3 bases, with 13 bases remaining between them. The CDR3 contains 14 residues. Study-wide results and limits: Large sequencing depth failed to make sorted-subset sequencing complete, rarefaction showed.

Original data processing: Junction-only immunoSEQ sequences carried no quality scores, so filtering differed. Clones were read by immunoSEQ multiplex PCR, and TCRdb kept only the in-frame ones, dropping some. That table is the source of V, J and clone size, and D and trimming were worked out from the DNA. The sample has over a million clones, approximately 68% seen once. The chain joins TRBV9 to TRBJ2-5; D perhaps matches TRBD2 (7 bases). This clonotype originated in a man younger than 35 in good health. Sample: memory CD4+ T cells sorted from blood. Subset of the sample: CD45RA-negative fraction. The CDR3 loop is CASSKWGGEETQYF. CDR3 nucleotides: TGTGCCAGCAGCAAGTGGGGGGGCGAAGAGACCCAGTACTTC.